What follows are 4 T cell receptor beta chains derived from one specimen sequenced in a study of T cell repertoires in cytomegalovirus infection. TCRdb re-called the reads with MiXCR, one entry per CDR3 protein. Of around 300,000 distinct CDR3 sequences in the sample, more than 8% were seen once. Material for sequencing was PBMCs. Every receptor here comes from a human donor in good health (CMV status not recorded). Some clones in this sample may be carry-over from other donors' samples.

The CDR3 protein is CASSSGTGVYEQYF. Written as DNA, the CDR3 is TGTGCCAGCAGCTCCGGGACAGGGGTATACGAGCAGTACTTC. This chain links TRBV7-9 with TRBJ2-7; 10 bases map to TRBD1. Germline loops: CDR1 SEHNR, CDR2 FQNEAQ (reference sequence). The CDR3 sequence is 14 residues long. V shed 4 bases and J 4 bases; nucleotides not matched to a gene: 4.

This clonotype showed up many times. This chain links TRBV7-2 with TRBJ1-6; TRBD1 might be the D (5 bases). V was cut by 5 bases and J by 10 bases, with 15 bases left in between. The CDR3 runs 14 residues. The germline V gene encodes CDR1 SGHTA and CDR2 FQGNSA. The CDR3 is CASSPYGGGSPLHF. CDR3 in DNA: TGTGCCAGCAGCCCATACGGGGGAGGGTCACCCCTCCACTTT.

This clonotype showed up just a few times. This rearrangement joins TRBV2 to TRBJ2-2; D unresolved. This CDR3 comprises 15 residues. CDR1 SNHLY and CDR2 FYNNEI come from the germline V gene. With 5 bases removed from V and 0 bases from J, the gap between germline ends came to 10 bases. The CDR3 DNA follows: TGTGCCAGCAGTCGAGACCCCTCGAACACCGGGGAGCTGTTTTTT. Translating gives CASSRDPSNTGELFF.

This clonotype was recorded many times. V gene TRBV6-2 or TRBV6-3 combines with J gene TRBJ2-1; 9 nucleotides align to TRBD2. The CDR3 runs 15 residues. Unmatched junction bases numbered 8, after V lost 6 bases and J lost 5 bases. Germline V gives CDR1 MNHEY, CDR2 SVGEGT. Written as DNA, the CDR3 is TGTGCCAGCAGGCCTAGCGGGAAGTCCCACAATGAGCAGTTCTTC. Translation: CASRPSGKSHNEQFF.